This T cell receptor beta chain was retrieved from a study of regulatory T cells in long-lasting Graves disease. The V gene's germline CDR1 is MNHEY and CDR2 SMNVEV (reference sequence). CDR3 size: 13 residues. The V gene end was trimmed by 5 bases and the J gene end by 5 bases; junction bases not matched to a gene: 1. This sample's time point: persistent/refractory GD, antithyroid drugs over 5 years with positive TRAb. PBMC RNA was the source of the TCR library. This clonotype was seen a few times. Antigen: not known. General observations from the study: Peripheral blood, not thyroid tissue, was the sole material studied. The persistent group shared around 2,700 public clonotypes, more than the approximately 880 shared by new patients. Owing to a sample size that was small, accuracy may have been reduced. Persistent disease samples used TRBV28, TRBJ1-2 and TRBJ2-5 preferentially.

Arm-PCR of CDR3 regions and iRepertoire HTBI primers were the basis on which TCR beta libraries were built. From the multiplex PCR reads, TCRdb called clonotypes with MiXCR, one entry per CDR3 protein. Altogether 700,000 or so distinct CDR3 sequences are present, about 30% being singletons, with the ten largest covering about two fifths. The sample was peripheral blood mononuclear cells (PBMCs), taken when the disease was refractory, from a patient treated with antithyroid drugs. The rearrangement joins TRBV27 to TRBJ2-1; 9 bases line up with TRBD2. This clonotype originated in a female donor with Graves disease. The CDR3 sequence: CASSLAGNNEQFF. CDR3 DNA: TGTGCCAGCAGTCTAGCGGGGAACAATGAGCAGTTCTTC.